The 29 T cell receptor beta chains below come from one sample, sequenced in a study of cytomegalovirus exposure and HLA in healthy donors. Assay: immunoSEQ multiplex PCR; the TCRdb copy retains only in-frame clones and omits some. In the table there are fewer than 350,000 clones, roughly 90% of which are singletons. Sequencing was performed on PBMCs. The receptors stem from a woman younger than 35 in good health and CMV-seronegative.

CDR3 in amino acids: CATSSRANTEAFF. The CDR3 DNA follows: TGTGCCACCAGCAGCAGGGCGAACACTGAAGCTTTCTTT. This chain links TRBV15 with TRBJ1-1; tentative D call: TRBD1 (5 bases). The CDR3 is made up of 13 amino acids. V gave up 3 bases and J gave up 1 base, with 6 bases separating them. The V gene's germline CDR1 is LNHNV and CDR2 YYDKDF (reference sequence). Together with reference TRBV15 and TRBJ1-1, the CDR3 gives the full variable domain: DAMVIQNPRYQVTQFGKPVTLSCSQTLNHNVMYWYQQKSSQAPKLLFHYYDKDFNNEADTPDNFQSRRPNTSFCFLDIRSPGLGDTAMYLCATSSRANTEAFFGQGTRLTVV.

This clone has a handful of counts. The chain joins TRBV2 to TRBJ2-1, with TRBD2 identical over 12 bases. V lost 6 bases, J lost 9 bases, and 12 bases stayed unmatched. The length of the CDR3 is 16 residues. Germline V lookup: CDR1 SNHLY, CDR2 FYNNEI. CDR3 in amino acids: CASRQGLAGLNREQFF. The CDR3 nucleotides read TGTGCCAGCAGACAGGGACTAGCGGGCCTCAACCGTGAGCAGTTCTTC.

The rearrangement uses TRBV27 and TRBJ1-2; 9 bases are shared with TRBD1. With 5 bases clipped from V and 7 bases from J, the junction kept 8 bases outside the gene matches. The CDR3 loop spans 14 amino acids. Germline CDR1 reads MNHEY; CDR2 reads SMNVEV (reference sequence). CDR3 sequence: CASSTGTGRVGYTF. The CDR3 bases are TGTGCCAGCAGTACCGGGACAGGGCGAGTTGGCTACACCTTC.

V gene TRBV6-5 combines with J gene TRBJ2-2, with D maybe TRBD1 (6 bases). Germline assignment: CDR1 MNHEY and CDR2 SVGAGI. V was cut by 7 bases and J by 6 bases, with 18 bases left in between. The CDR3 has 15 residues. The CDR3 DNA sequence: TGTGCCAGCAAGACCGACAGGCTAGGCGCCGGGGAGCTGTTTTTT. It translates to CASKTDRLGAGELFF.

The chain has TRBV2 and TRBJ2-7, with 13 nucleotides matching TRBD2. The V gene end was trimmed by 7 bases and the J gene end by 5 bases; junction bases not matched to a gene: 8. Germline assignment: CDR1 SNHLY and CDR2 FYNNEI. The CDR3 runs to 15 residues. CDR3 region: CASTLTSGRANEQYF. The CDR3 coding sequence is TGTGCCAGCACCCTAACTAGCGGGAGGGCCAACGAGCAGTACTTC.

The chain combines TRBV12-5 with TRBJ2-2; 12 nucleotides agree with TRBD2. Germline loops: CDR1 LGHNT, CDR2 FRNRAP. Unmatched junction bases numbered 18, after V lost 0 bases and J lost 4 bases. The CDR3 spans 22 residues. CDR3 residues: CASGLVRGGWTGTSGFTGELFF. In nucleotides, the CDR3 is TGTGCTAGTGGTTTGGTACGAGGTGGATGGACCGGGACTAGCGGGTTCACCGGGGAGCTGTTTTTT.

CDR3: CASSPIRGAAGVTYEQYF. CDR3 sequence (DNA): TGTGCCAGCAGCCCAATCAGGGGGGCAGCGGGAGTAACTTACGAGCAGTACTTC. The rearrangement joins TRBV7-6 to TRBJ2-7, with a weak D call TRBD2 (8 bases). From germline, CDR1 is SGHVS and CDR2 FNYEAQ. Trimming took off 5 bases at V and 4 bases at J, with 27 bases between the two ends. The CDR3 is 18 residues long.

The chain links TRBV27 to TRBJ2-7, with TRBD1 matching 7 bases. Trimming cost V 0 bases and J 3 bases; bases outside gene matches: 5. CDR1 is MNHEY, CDR2 SMNVEV, per germline (reference sequence). This CDR3 region has 15 residues. In nucleotides, the CDR3 is TGTGCCAGCAGTTTATCCGGGACAGCCTTCTACGAGCAGTACTTC. As protein: CASSLSGTAFYEQYF.

The chain links TRBV11-2 to TRBJ2-1; D unresolved. V shed 4 bases and J shed 0 bases, with 10 bases lying between them. The CDR3 extends over 15 amino acids. The germline V gene encodes CDR1 SGHAT and CDR2 FQNNGV. This chain's CDR3 is CASSSLVSSYNEQFF. The CDR3 region has the DNA TGTGCCAGCAGCTCCCTAGTTAGCTCCTACAATGAGCAGTTCTTC. Drawing the rest from reference TRBV11-2 and TRBJ2-1, the complete variable domain is EAGVAQSPRYKIIEKRQSVAFWCNPISGHATLYWYQQILGQGPKLLIQFQNNGVVDDSQLPKDRFSAERLKGVDSTLKIQPAKLEDSAVYLCASSSLVSSYNEQFFGPGTRLTVL.

V is TRBV18 and J is TRBJ1-5; TRBD1 might be the D (6 bases). CDR1 is KGHSH and CDR2 is LQKENI in the germline V gene. Between the trimmed V and J ends, which lost 3 bases and 9 bases, there was a span of 15 bases. CDR3 length: 14 amino acids. CDR3 region: CASSPVGQFGPQHF. CDR3 nucleotides: TGTGCCAGCTCACCGGTTGGACAGTTCGGGCCCCAGCATTTT.

This rearrangement joins TRBV5-1 to TRBJ2-7, with D possibly being TRBD2 (5 bases). The CDR3 is 15 residues long. V was cut by 0 bases and J by 0 bases, with 10 bases left in between. Germline CDR1 is SGHRS and CDR2 is YFSETQ. The CDR3 DNA reads as TGCGCCAGCAGCTTGGTCACGGGGTACTCCTACGAGCAGTACTTC. Encoded protein: CASSLVTGYSYEQYF. The full variable domain, with the rest looked up from reference TRBV5-1 and TRBJ2-7, is KAGVTQTPRYLIKTRGQQVTLSCSPISGHRSVSWYQQTPGQGLQFLFEYFSETQRNKGNFPGRFSGRQFSNSRSEMNVSTLELGDSALYLCASSLVTGYSYEQYFGPGTRLTVT.

The rearrangement joins TRBV15 to TRBJ2-1; weak D call: TRBD1 (6 bases). This CDR3 spans 12 amino acids. Trimming pared 5 bases from V and 9 bases from J, leaving 11 bases between. Germline V gene lookup returns CDR1 LNHNV and CDR2 YYDKDF (reference sequence). CDR3 region: CATSAQGIEQFF. The CDR3 DNA sequence: TGTGCCACCAGCGCACAGGGCATTGAGCAGTTCTTC.

The chain joins TRBV9 to TRBJ2-1, with TRBD2 identical over 10 bases. This CDR3 has 15 amino acids. J gave up 7 bases and V 0 bases, and 4 bases lay outside the gene matches. Per germline, CDR1 SGDLS and CDR2 YYNGEE. The CDR3 DNA is TGTGCCAGCAGCGTAGGGGCTAGCGGGAGTAATGAGCAGTTCTTC. It codes for CASSVGASGSNEQFF.

Only a few counts were recorded for this clone. This sequence joins TRBV28 and TRBJ1-2; D not resolved. Germline CDR1 is MDHEN and CDR2 is SYDVKM. This CDR3 has 14 amino acids. V lost 2 bases and J 2 bases, leaving 9 bases between the germline ends. The CDR3 sequence is CASSLPNENYGYTF. DNA for the CDR3: TGTGCCAGCAGTTTACCCAACGAGAACTATGGCTACACCTTC.

This clone was seen once. The chain links TRBV5-6 to TRBJ2-7, with D perhaps TRBD2 (5 bases). Germline V lookup: CDR1 SGHDT, CDR2 YYEEEE. The CDR3 sequence is 16 residues long. V was pared by 4 bases and J by 4 bases, with 21 bases between. CDR3 bases: TGTGCCAGCAGCCCCCCTCCTAGCCTTTTTGGTTACGAGCAGTACTTC. Protein product: CASSPPPSLFGYEQYF.

This sequence joins TRBV2 and TRBJ2-5, with 9 bases lining up with TRBD1. Germline V CDR1 and CDR2: SNHLY, FYNNEI. With V trimmed by 7 bases and J by 7 bases, 10 bases remained unmatched. The CDR3 contains 14 residues. As DNA, the CDR3 is TGTGCCAGCATGATGGACAGGGGTACCGGGACCCAGTACTTC. Translation: CASMMDRGTGTQYF. The complete variable domain, with remaining parts taken from reference TRBV2 and TRBJ2-5, reads EPEVTQTPSHQVTQMGQEVILRCVPISNHLYFYWYRQILGQKVEFLVSFYNNEISEKSEIFDDQFSVERPDGSNFTLKIRSTKLEDSAMYFCASMMDRGTGTQYFGPGTRLLVL.

V usage is TRBV6-5 and J usage is TRBJ1-1; 9 bases line up with TRBD1. The CDR3 consists of 14 residues. After removal of 0 bases from V and 11 bases from J, the junction contained 7 bases not matched to a gene. Looked up from germline, CDR1 is MNHEY and CDR2 is SVGAGI. The CDR3 nucleotides read TGTGCCAGCAGTTACTCCTTGGGACAGGGAGTTGCTTTCTTT. Its translation: CASSYSLGQGVAFF.

The chain is built from TRBV28 and TRBJ2-7, with D perhaps TRBD1 (7 bases). V lost 7 bases, J lost 9 bases, and 22 bases lay in between. The CDR3 runs to 14 residues. Germline loops: CDR1 MDHEN, CDR2 SYDVKM. CDR3 DNA sequence: TGTGCCAGCAACTCAGGGGGGACGCCTGGGGGGCAGTACTTC. This encodes CASNSGGTPGGQYF. The full variable domain, rest sourced from reference TRBV28 and TRBJ2-7, is DVKVTQSSRYLVKRTGEKVFLECVQDMDHENMFWYRQDPGLGLRLIYFSYDVKMKEKGDIPEGYSVSREKKERFSLILESASTNQTSMYLCASNSGGTPGGQYFGPGTRLTVT.

The chain links TRBV5-1 to TRBJ1-1, with 9 bases that match TRBD1. Germline assignment: CDR1 SGHRS and CDR2 YFSETQ. The length of the CDR3 is 14 residues. Trimming removed 4 bases from V and 1 base from J; junction bases left unmatched: 2. CDR3 nucleotide sequence: TGCGCCAGCAGCAGGGACAGGGCGAACACTGAAGCTTTCTTT. This encodes CASSRDRANTEAFF.

J is TRBJ1-2 and V is TRBV5-1; D remains unclear. Trimming left V 0 bases short and J 3 bases short, with 12 bases between. The germline V gene encodes CDR1 SGHRS and CDR2 YFSETQ. CDR3 size: 15 residues. CDR3 amino acids: CASSLASGLDYGYTF. The CDR3 DNA follows: TGCGCCAGCAGCTTGGCCTCAGGTCTTGACTATGGCTACACCTTC.

J is TRBJ1-6 and V is TRBV5-1; TRBD1 aligns across 8 bases. The germline CDR1 and CDR2 sequences are SGHRS and YFSETQ. V lost 2 bases and J lost 7; bases outside the gene matches: 8. The CDR3 extends over 16 amino acids. The CDR3 loop is CASSFQGAVGNSPLHF. CDR3 nucleotide sequence: TGCGCCAGCAGCTTTCAGGGGGCTGTGGGGAATTCACCCCTCCACTTT.

J is TRBJ1-5 and V is TRBV28; D unresolved. The CDR3 contains 13 residues. Germline values: CDR1 MDHEN, CDR2 SYDVKM. Trimming took 6 bases from V and 3 from J, leaving 9 bases between them. CDR3 in amino acids: CASSQSPNQPQHF. The CDR3 nucleotides are TGTGCCAGCAGCCAAAGCCCCAATCAGCCCCAGCATTTT.

The V call is TRBV7-9, the J call TRBJ1-1; no definite D call. The CDR3 extends over 15 amino acids. V was shortened by 5 bases and J by 3 bases, with 16 bases between the two germline ends. Per the germline V gene, CDR1 is SEHNR and CDR2 is FQNEAQ (reference sequence). DNA of the CDR3: TGTGCCAGCAGCCAGCGACATCGGGGTTACACTGAAGCTTTCTTT. This encodes CASSQRHRGYTEAFF.

The rearrangement links TRBV5-8 to TRBJ2-7, with D perhaps TRBD2 (5 bases). V gave up 5 bases and J gave up 1 base, with 7 bases separating them. The CDR3 runs 12 residues. In germline, CDR1 is SGHTS, CDR2 YDEGEE. Here the CDR3 reads CASSGLSYEQYF. CDR3 DNA sequence: TGTGCCAGCAGTGGACTGTCCTACGAGCAGTACTTC.

The V call is TRBV28, the J call TRBJ2-1, with 8 positions matching TRBD1. Germline V gene lookup returns CDR1 MDHEN and CDR2 SYDVKM. The ends lost 5 bases at V and 8 bases at J; junction bases unmatched: 11. The CDR3 is 15 amino acids. CDR3 loop: CASSRSGQGSHEQFF. The CDR3 DNA is TGTGCCAGCAGTCGATCTGGACAGGGATCACATGAGCAGTTCTTC.

This sequence joins TRBV27 and TRBJ1-5, with TRBD1 identical over 7 bases. The CDR3 extends over 14 amino acids. V shed 6 bases, J shed 6 bases, and the junction held 8 bases outside the gene matches. Germline-derived CDR1 and CDR2 are MNHEY and SMNVEV (reference sequence). CDR3 sequence: CASSVKGGGQPQHF. The CDR3 region has the DNA TGTGCCAGCAGCGTTAAAGGGGGCGGTCAGCCCCAGCATTTT.

The chain joins TRBV6-5 to TRBJ2-1, with a tentative D call TRBD2 (5 bases). The V end was cut by 4 bases, the J end by 7 bases, with 14 bases between. Germline values: CDR1 MNHEY, CDR2 SVGAGI. The CDR3 runs to 14 residues. The CDR3 sequence is CASSSRRGSNEQFF. In DNA form, the CDR3 reads TGTGCCAGCAGTTCGAGACGCGGGTCGAATGAGCAGTTCTTC.

The rearrangement joins TRBV5-6 to TRBJ2-5; TRBD2 agrees at 10 bases. This CDR3 has 18 amino acids. J was trimmed by 1 base and V by 2 bases; bases with no gene match: 11. Germline-derived CDR1 and CDR2 are SGHDT and YYEEEE. In nucleotides, the CDR3 is TGTGCCAGCAGCTTAGGACTAGCGGAGCCGCATGCCCAAGAGACCCAGTACTTC. This codes for CASSLGLAEPHAQETQYF.

The gene calls are TRBV2 and TRBJ1-4; 7 bases are shared with TRBD1. This CDR3 contains 13 residues. Looked up from germline, CDR1 is SNHLY and CDR2 is FYNNEI. Trimming cost V 8 bases and J 8 bases; bases outside gene matches: 8. CDR3 coding DNA: TGTGCCAGCCTACAGGGGCCGTGGGAAAAACTGTTTTTT. This encodes CASLQGPWEKLFF.